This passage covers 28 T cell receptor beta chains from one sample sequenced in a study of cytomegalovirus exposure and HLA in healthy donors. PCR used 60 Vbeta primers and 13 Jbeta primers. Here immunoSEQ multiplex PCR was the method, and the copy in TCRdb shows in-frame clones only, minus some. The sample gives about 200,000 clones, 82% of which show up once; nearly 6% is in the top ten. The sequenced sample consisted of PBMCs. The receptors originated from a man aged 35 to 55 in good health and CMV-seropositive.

Written as DNA, the CDR3 is TGTGCCAGCAGCTTAGAAGGGACTAGCACAGATACGCAGTATTTT. As protein: CASSLEGTSTDTQYF. The rearrangement links TRBV11-2 to TRBJ2-3; a weak D match, TRBD2 (6 bases). Trimming took off 0 bases at V and 0 bases at J, with 7 bases between the two ends. This CDR3 region has 15 residues. CDR1 and CDR2 (germline): SGHAT, FQNNGV. The full variable domain, its missing parts supplied by reference TRBV11-2 and TRBJ2-3, is EAGVAQSPRYKIIEKRQSVAFWCNPISGHATLYWYQQILGQGPKLLIQFQNNGVVDDSQLPKDRFSAERLKGVDSTLKIQPAKLEDSAVYLCASSLEGTSTDTQYFGPGTRLTVL.

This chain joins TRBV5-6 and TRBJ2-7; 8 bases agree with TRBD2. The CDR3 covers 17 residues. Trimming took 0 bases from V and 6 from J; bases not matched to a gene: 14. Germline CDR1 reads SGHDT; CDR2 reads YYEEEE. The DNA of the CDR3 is TGTGCCAGCAGCTTGGGGTGGGTGTGGCCCGCGGGAGGCGAGCAGTACTTC. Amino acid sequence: CASSLGWVWPAGGEQYF.

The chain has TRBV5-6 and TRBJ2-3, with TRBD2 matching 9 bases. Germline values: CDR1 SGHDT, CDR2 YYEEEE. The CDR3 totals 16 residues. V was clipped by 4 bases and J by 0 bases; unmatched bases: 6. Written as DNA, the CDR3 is TGTGCCAGCAGCCCGGGACTAGCAGCTAGCACAGATACGCAGTATTTT. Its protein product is CASSPGLAASTDTQYF.

CDR3 DNA sequence: TGTGCCAGCAGCCGACAGGATCCGAACACTGAAGCTTTCTTT. This sequence encodes CASSRQDPNTEAFF. The chain links TRBV7-9 to TRBJ1-1; D is possibly TRBD1 (6 bases). Germline CDR1 reads SEHNR; CDR2 reads FQNEAQ (reference sequence). This CDR3 contains 14 residues. The V and J ends lost 5 bases and 1 base respectively, with 11 bases between them.

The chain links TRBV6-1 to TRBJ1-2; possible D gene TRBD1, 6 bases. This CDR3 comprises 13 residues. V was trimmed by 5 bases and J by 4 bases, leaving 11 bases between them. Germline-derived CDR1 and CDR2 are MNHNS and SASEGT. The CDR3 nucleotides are TGTGCCAGCAGTCGGGACAAACTCTATGGCTACACCTTC. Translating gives CASSRDKLYGYTF.

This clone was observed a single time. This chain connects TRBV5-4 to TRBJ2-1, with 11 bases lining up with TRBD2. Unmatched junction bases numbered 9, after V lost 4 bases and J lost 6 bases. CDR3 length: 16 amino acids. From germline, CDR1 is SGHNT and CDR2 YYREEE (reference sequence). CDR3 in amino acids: CASSAVVLAGGNEQFF. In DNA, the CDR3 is TGTGCCAGCAGCGCGGTGGTTCTAGCGGGAGGCAATGAGCAGTTCTTC.

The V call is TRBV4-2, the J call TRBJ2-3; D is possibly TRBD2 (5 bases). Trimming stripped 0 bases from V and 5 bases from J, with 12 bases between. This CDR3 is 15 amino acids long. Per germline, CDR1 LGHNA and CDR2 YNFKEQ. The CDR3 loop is CASSQDLARVDTQYF. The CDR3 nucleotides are TGTGCCAGCAGCCAAGATCTAGCACGGGTAGATACGCAGTATTTT.

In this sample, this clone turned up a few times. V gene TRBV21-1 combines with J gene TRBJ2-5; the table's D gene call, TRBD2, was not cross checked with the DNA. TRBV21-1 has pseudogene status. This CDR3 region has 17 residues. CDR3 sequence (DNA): TGTGCCAGCAGCGACGGGGCAGGAGGGGGGAGGGGGAAGACCCAGTACTTC. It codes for CASSDGAGGGRGKTQYF.

This CDR3 is CSVDPGQGVGETQYF. CDR3 coding DNA: TGCAGCGTTGACCCGGGACAGGGGGTCGGAGAGACCCAGTACTTC. The rearrangement links TRBV29-1 to TRBJ2-5, with 11 bases lining up with TRBD1. V lost 3 bases to trimming and J lost 4 bases; unmatched junction nucleotides: 7. The CDR3 covers 15 residues. Germline V gene lookup returns CDR1 SQVTM and CDR2 ANQGSEA.

CDR3 region: CSVSGGWTEAFF. The CDR3 nucleotides are TGCAGCGTTTCAGGTGGGTGGACTGAAGCTTTCTTT. V usage is TRBV29-1 and J usage is TRBJ1-1; D is uncertain. The CDR3 has 12 residues. V was cut by 5 bases and J by 5 bases, with 12 bases left in between. Germline lookup yields CDR1 SQVTM and CDR2 ANQGSEA.

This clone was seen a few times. CDR3 coding DNA: TGTGCCAGCAGTTACTCGACAGGTGGAAGAGGGACCCAGTACTTC. It specifies CASSYSTGGRGTQYF. The chain joins TRBV28 to TRBJ2-5, with a possible D match to TRBD1 (6 bases). The V gene lost 4 bases and the J gene lost 7 bases, with 19 bases spanning the gap. The CDR3 sequence is 15 residues long. Germline loops: CDR1 MDHEN, CDR2 SYDVKM.

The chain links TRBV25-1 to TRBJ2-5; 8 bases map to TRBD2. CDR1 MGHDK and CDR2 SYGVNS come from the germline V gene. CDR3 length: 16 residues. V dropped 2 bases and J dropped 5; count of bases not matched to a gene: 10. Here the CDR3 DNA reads TGTGCCAGCAGTGAAGTGCGGAGCGGGAGAAGCGAGACCCAGTACTTC. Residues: CASSEVRSGRSETQYF. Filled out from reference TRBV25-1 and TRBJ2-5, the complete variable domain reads EADIYQTPRYLVIGTGKKITLECSQTMGHDKMYWYQQDPGMELHLIHYSYGVNSTEKGDLSSESTVSRIRTEHFPLTLESARPSHTSQYLCASSEVRSGRSETQYFGPGTRLLVL.

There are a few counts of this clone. CDR3 region: CASSPGTGVMNTEAFF. Here the CDR3 DNA reads TGTGCCAGCAGCCCCGGGACAGGGGTCATGAACACTGAAGCTTTCTTT. The chain recombines TRBV9 with TRBJ1-1; 10 bases fit TRBD1. The CDR3 has 16 amino acids. The V and J ends lost 4 bases and 0 bases, in that order; junction bases with no gene match: 6. Germline V gene data show CDR1 as SGDLS and CDR2 as YYNGEE.

The CDR3 region is CASSKGLARTDTQYF. The CDR3 nucleotides are TGTGCCAGCAGCAAGGGACTAGCGCGCACAGATACGCAGTATTTT. The chain carries TRBV5-4 and TRBJ2-3; 10 positions agree with TRBD2. Germline CDR1 and CDR2: SGHNT and YYREEE (reference sequence). J gave up 1 base and V 4 bases, and 3 bases lay outside the gene matches. This CDR3 contains 15 residues.

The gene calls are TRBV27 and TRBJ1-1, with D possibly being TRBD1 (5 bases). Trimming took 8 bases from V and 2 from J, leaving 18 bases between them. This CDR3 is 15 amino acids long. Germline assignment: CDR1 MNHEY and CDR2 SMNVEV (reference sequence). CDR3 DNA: TGTGCCAGCCGACCAATTGCTACAGGTAACACTGAAGCTTTCTTT. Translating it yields CASRPIATGNTEAFF.

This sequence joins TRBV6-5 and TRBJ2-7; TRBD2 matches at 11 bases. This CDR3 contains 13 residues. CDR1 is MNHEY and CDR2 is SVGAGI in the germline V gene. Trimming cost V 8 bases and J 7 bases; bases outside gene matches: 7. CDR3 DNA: TGTGCCAGCGGGTCTAGCGGGAGGTGGGAGCAGTACTTC. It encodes CASGSSGRWEQYF.

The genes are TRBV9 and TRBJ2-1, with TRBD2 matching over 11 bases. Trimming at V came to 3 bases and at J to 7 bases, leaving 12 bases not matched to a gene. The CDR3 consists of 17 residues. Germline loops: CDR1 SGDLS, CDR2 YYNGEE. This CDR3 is CASSEGTSGGWGNEQFF. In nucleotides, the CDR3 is TGTGCCAGCAGCGAGGGGACTAGCGGCGGGTGGGGGAATGAGCAGTTCTTC.

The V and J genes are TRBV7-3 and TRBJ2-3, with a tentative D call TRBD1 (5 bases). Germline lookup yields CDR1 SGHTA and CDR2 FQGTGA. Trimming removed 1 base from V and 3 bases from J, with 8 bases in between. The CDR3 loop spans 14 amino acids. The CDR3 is CASSLSRETDTQYF. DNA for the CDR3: TGTGCCAGCAGCTTAAGCAGGGAAACAGATACGCAGTATTTT. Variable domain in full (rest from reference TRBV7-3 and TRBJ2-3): GAGVSQTPSNKVTEKGKYVELRCDPISGHTALYWYRQSLGQGPEFLIYFQGTGAADDSGLPNDRFFAVRPEGSVSTLKIQRTERGDSAVYLCASSLSRETDTQYFGPGTRLTVL.

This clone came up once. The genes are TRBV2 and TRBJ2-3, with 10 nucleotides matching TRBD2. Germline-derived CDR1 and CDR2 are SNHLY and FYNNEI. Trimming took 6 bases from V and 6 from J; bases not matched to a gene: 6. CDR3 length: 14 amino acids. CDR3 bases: TGTGCCAGCAGACCGGGACTAGCGCTGGATACGCAGTATTTT. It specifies CASRPGLALDTQYF.

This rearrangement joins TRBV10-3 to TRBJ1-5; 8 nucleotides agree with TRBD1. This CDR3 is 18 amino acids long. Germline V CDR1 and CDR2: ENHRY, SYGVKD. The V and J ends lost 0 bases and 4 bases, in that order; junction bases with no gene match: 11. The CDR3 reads CAISESGAGGGGNQPQHF. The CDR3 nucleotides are TGTGCCATCAGTGAGTCGGGGGCAGGGGGCGGGGGTAATCAGCCCCAGCATTTT.

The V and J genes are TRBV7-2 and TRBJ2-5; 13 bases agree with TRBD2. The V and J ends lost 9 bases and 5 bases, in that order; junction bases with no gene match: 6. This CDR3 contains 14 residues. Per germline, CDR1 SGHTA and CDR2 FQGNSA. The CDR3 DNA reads TGTGCCAGAGGACTAGCGGGAGTTTGGGAGACCCAGTACTTC. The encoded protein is CARGLAGVWETQYF.

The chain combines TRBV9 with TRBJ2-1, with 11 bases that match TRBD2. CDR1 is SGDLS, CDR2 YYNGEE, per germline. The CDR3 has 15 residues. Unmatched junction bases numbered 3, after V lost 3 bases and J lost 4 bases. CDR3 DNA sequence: TGTGCCAGCAGCGAACTAGCGGGAGTTTACAATGAGCAGTTCTTC. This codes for CASSELAGVYNEQFF.

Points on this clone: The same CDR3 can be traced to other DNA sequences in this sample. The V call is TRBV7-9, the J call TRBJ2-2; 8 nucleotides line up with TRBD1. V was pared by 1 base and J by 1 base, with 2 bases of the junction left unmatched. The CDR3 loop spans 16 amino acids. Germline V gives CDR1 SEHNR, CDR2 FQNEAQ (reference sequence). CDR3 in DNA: TGTGCCAGCAGCTTAGTTGGACAGGGGAACACCGGGGAGCTGTTTTTT. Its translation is CASSLVGQGNTGELFF.

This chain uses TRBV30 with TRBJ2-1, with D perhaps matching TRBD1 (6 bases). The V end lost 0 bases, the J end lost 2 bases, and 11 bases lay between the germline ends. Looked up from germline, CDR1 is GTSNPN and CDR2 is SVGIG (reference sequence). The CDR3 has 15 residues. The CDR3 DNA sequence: TGTGCCTGGAGTGTACAGGCAGGGGCCTACAATGAGCAGTTCTTC. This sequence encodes CAWSVQAGAYNEQFF.

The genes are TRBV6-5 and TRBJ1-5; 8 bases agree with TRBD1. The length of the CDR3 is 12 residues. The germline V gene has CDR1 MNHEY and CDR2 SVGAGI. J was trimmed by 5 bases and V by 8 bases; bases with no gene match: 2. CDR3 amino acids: CASGQGDQPQHF. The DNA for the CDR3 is TGTGCCAGCGGACAGGGAGATCAGCCCCAGCATTTT.

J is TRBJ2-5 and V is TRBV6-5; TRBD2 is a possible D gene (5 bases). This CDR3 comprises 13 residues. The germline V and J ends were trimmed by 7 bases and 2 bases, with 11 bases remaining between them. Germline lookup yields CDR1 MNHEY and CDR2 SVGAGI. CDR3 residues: CASTLLGQETQYF. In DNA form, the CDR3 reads TGTGCCAGCACCCTACTAGGGCAAGAGACCCAGTACTTC.

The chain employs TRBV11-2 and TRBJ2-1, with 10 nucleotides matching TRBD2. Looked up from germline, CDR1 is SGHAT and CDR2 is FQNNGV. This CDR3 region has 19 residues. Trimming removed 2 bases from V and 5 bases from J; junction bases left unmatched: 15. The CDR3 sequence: CASSLQARLAGDWDNEQFF. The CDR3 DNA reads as TGTGCCAGCAGCTTACAAGCGCGTCTAGCGGGAGACTGGGACAATGAGCAGTTCTTC. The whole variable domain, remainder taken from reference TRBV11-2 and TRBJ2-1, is EAGVAQSPRYKIIEKRQSVAFWCNPISGHATLYWYQQILGQGPKLLIQFQNNGVVDDSQLPKDRFSAERLKGVDSTLKIQPAKLEDSAVYLCASSLQARLAGDWDNEQFFGPGTRLTVL.

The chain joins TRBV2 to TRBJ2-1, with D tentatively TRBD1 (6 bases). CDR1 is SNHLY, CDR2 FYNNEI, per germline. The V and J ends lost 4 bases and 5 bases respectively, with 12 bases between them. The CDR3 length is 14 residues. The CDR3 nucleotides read TGTGCCAGCAGTGGTGGGACAAACAACAATGAGCAGTTCTTC. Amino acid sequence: CASSGGTNNNEQFF.